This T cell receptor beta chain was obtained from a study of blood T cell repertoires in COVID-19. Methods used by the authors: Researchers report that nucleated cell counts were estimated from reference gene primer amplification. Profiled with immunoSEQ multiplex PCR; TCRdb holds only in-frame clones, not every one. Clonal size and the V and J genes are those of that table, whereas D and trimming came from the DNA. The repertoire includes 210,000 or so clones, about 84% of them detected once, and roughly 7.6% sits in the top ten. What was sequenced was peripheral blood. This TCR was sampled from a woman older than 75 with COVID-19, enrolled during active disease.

CDR3 coding DNA: TGTGCCAGCAACTTATACAGGGATCGCGAGCAGTACTTC. It codes for CASNLYRDREQYF. The chain recombines TRBV6-5 with TRBJ2-7; a weak D match, TRBD1 (6 bases). CDR3 length: 13 residues. Germline V gene lookup returns CDR1 MNHEY and CDR2 SVGAGI. The V and J ends lost 7 bases and 6 bases respectively, with 16 bases between them.